A selection of T cell receptor beta chains follows, all from one sample in a study of blood T cells in healthy people across ages. TCRdb ran MiXCR on the 5' RACE reads and lists one entry per CDR3 protein. This sample has roughly 930,000 distinct CDR3 sequences, with around 48% found just once. The sequencing input was blood. Receptor source: a man aged 25 to 40 in good health. Both conserved end residues are part of each CDR3.

v_gene	CDR3aa
TRBV27	CASSPNLGGMGEQYF
TRBV5-1	CASSVGTSWETQYF
TRBV20-1	CSARSSSGLTDTQYF
TRBV5-1	CASSFPTGANTGELFF
TRBV6-2/TRBV6-3	CASSYSRTTEQYF
TRBV28	CASSLIRAGGRNEQFF
TRBV11-2	CASSLERDGQPQHF
TRBV6-1	CAGSAFGTLNNEQFF
TRBV3-1	CASSQDWGDGDTDTQYF
TRBV7-9	CASSLGTVNSYEQYF
TRBV6-5	CASSYRDKNTEAFF
TRBV7-2	CASSFQTSGNTIYF
TRBV7-2	CASSIAYSPNNEQFF
TRBV12-3/TRBV12-4	CASTGRGGGRTDTQYF
TRBV6-4	CASSWGHMCQETQYF
TRBV15	CASSMSRLDPTDTQYF
TRBV20-1	CSAGDRDNSPLHF
TRBV3-1	CASSHSGTGNTEAFF
TRBV6-5	CASSYSRGPSYEQYF
TRBV12-3/TRBV12-4	CASSKITDTQYF
TRBV29-1	CSVAPRGAEGTDTQYF
TRBV28	CASSSPPLGGGKETQYF
TRBV6-1	CASSAGRLNTEAFF
TRBV5-6	CASSLVPHYGYTF
TRBV15	CATSRDYPLTNEKLFF
TRBV4-1	CASSQEGPRLETQYF
TRBV20-1	CSAQDHLYNEQFF
TRBV7-2	CASSFGQGGVYGYTF
TRBV10-3	CAISGRDLETQYF
TRBV11-3	CASSSAGGSSSYTF
TRBV10-2	CASSSYKTGSTYEQYF
TRBV20-1	CSAGDVLAGEAYKQYF
TRBV4-1	CASSHAGNTEAFF
TRBV7-9	CASSLEGNTEAFF
TRBV5-5	CASSLMGLAGPERYEQYF
TRBV6-6	CASSPLGGHNEQFF
TRBV7-2	CASSLEASGELFF
TRBV20-1	CRVTYEQYF
TRBV4-1	CASSPAGQPNYGYTF
TRBV4-3	CASSQDRAASTDTQYF
TRBV6-5	CASSYEGRRSTEAFF
TRBV20-1	CSGGASYGYTF
TRBV20-1	CSARDSGRGTDTQYF
TRBV6-6	CASAREGYGYTF
TRBV12-3/TRBV12-4	CASSVLTNTGELFF
TRBV5-1	CASSLVSGRGNEQYF
TRBV5-4	CASSLASTQYF